This entry lists 8 T cell receptor beta chains sequenced from one sample in a study of OX40 agonist ivuxolimab in advanced cancers. TCRdb keeps only in-frame clones here, not all; method: immunoSEQ multiplex PCR. Of approximately 79,000 clones detected, around 86% appear once; the ten largest clones hold over 0.75%. The sample was CD4+ or CD8+ T cells sorted from blood, taken in a trial of the OX40 agonist ivuxolimab. The receptors were sampled from an adult with an advanced solid tumor such as melanoma, head and neck, liver or kidney cancer.

The V gene is TRBV11-2, the J gene TRBJ2-5; 9 bases align to TRBD2. The CDR3 is 17 residues long. Germline trimming cut 2 bases from V and 1 base from J; bases unmatched to any gene: 8. CDR1 is SGHAT and CDR2 is FQNNGV in the germline V gene. The CDR3 sequence: CASSLRSPAGGQETQYF. In DNA form, the CDR3 reads TGTGCCAGCAGCTTAAGGAGCCCAGCGGGGGGCCAAGAGACCCAGTACTTC.

In its sample, this clone was seen a few times. V is TRBV7-9 and J is TRBJ1-2, with TRBD1 as a possible D gene (5 bases). The V gene lost 0 bases and the J gene lost 7 bases, with 9 bases spanning the gap. The germline V gene encodes CDR1 SEHNR and CDR2 FQNEAQ (reference sequence). The CDR3 has 13 residues. CDR3 bases: TGTGCCAGCAGCTTAGCTACGACAGCTGGCTACACCTTC. It codes for CASSLATTAGYTF.

J is TRBJ2-7 and V is TRBV6-5, with D unresolved. V was clipped by 2 bases and J by 5 bases, with 10 bases between them. Germline loops: CDR1 MNHEY, CDR2 SVGAGI. The CDR3 totals 13 residues. CDR3 region: CASSYQKAHEQYF. The CDR3 DNA sequence: TGTGCCAGCAGTTACCAAAAAGCCCACGAGCAGTACTTC.

This clone was found a few times. J is TRBJ1-5 and V is TRBV6-5; D perhaps matches TRBD1 (6 bases). V lost 6 bases and J lost 7, with 16 bases in between. The CDR3 has 14 residues. In germline, CDR1 is MNHEY, CDR2 SVGAGI. The CDR3 sequence is CASSTGRGGQPQHF. CDR3 nucleotide sequence: TGTGCCAGCAGCACAGGGAGAGGAGGGCAGCCCCAGCATTTT.

This chain uses TRBV6-5 with TRBJ1-5; 9 nucleotides agree with TRBD1. This CDR3 region has 15 residues. V dropped 4 bases and J dropped 1; count of bases not matched to a gene: 2. Germline V gene sequence: CDR1 MNHEY, CDR2 SVGAGI. CDR3 sequence reads: CASSSDRGSNQPQHF. DNA for the CDR3: TGTGCCAGCAGTTCGGACAGGGGAAGCAATCAGCCCCAGCATTTT.

This clone was counted once. The chain recombines TRBV5-4 with TRBJ1-1; D might be TRBD1 (5 bases). CDR1 is SGHNT, CDR2 YYREEE, per germline (reference sequence). The CDR3 is made up of 17 amino acids. Trimming stripped 1 base from V and 6 bases from J, with 22 bases between. The CDR3 spells CASSLSSTGSGPAEAFF. The CDR3 DNA is TGTGCCAGCAGCTTGAGTAGTACAGGATCCGGACCAGCTGAAGCTTTCTTT.

This clone was detected once. Here the CDR3 DNA reads TGTGCCAGCAGTTACTCGGGCCTTAGCACAGATACGCAGTATTTT. Its protein is CASSYSGLSTDTQYF. This chain uses TRBV6-5 with TRBJ2-3; the D is unclear. The CDR3 loop spans 15 amino acids. Germline values: CDR1 MNHEY, CDR2 SVGAGI. The V gene lost 0 bases and the J gene lost 0 bases, with 7 bases spanning the gap.

The chain has TRBV29-1 and TRBJ2-1; D unclear. The germline V and J ends were trimmed by 6 bases and 3 bases, with 12 bases remaining between them. This CDR3 has 13 amino acids. The V gene's germline CDR1 is SQVTM and CDR2 ANQGSEA. The CDR3 is CSVGVPGYNEQFF. Written as DNA, the CDR3 is TGCAGCGTCGGAGTGCCCGGCTACAATGAGCAGTTCTTC.